What follows are 15 T cell receptor beta chains derived from one specimen sequenced in a study of blood T cell repertoires in COVID-19. Libraries were prepared by immunoSEQ multiplex PCR; TCRdb keeps only in-frame clonotypes and omits some of them. The sample lists more than 200,000 clones; nearly 90% were seen once. Sequenced sample: peripheral blood. Every receptor here comes from a man between 18 and 35 years old with active or convalescent COVID-19.

This clone was counted a single time. The J gene is TRBJ1-3, the V gene TRBV7-9, with D possibly TRBD1 on 5 matching bases. Trimming pared 2 bases from V and 2 bases from J, leaving 10 bases between. The CDR3 runs to 15 residues. Germline values: CDR1 SEHNR, CDR2 FQNEAQ (reference sequence). CDR3 sequence reads: CASSLPGGAGNTIYF. The CDR3 DNA sequence: TGTGCCAGCAGCTTACCTGGGGGGGCTGGAAACACCATATATTTT. Complete variable domain (other parts from reference TRBV7-9 and TRBJ1-3): DTGVSQNPRHKITKRGQNVTFRCDPISEHNRLYWYRQTLGQGPEFLTYFQNEAQLEKSRLLSDRFSAERPKGSFSTLEIQRTEQGDSAMYLCASSLPGGAGNTIYFGEGSWLTVV.

In its sample, this clone was seen once. The chain employs TRBV30 and TRBJ1-2, with a possible D match to TRBD1 (5 bases). Trimming cost V 5 bases and J 8 bases, with 9 bases left between them. In germline, CDR1 is GTSNPN, CDR2 SVGIG (reference sequence). The CDR3 length is 10 residues. The CDR3 region has the DNA TGTGCCTGGGGGGCAGCGGGCTACACCTTC. Encoded protein: CAWGAAGYTF.

The V gene is TRBV20-1, the J gene TRBJ2-1; D gene uncertain. The CDR3 runs to 9 residues. Germline values: CDR1 DFQATT, CDR2 SNEGSKA (reference sequence). V lost 0 bases to trimming and J lost 13 bases, with 4 bases between them. This CDR3 reads CSARDSQFF. The CDR3 DNA sequence: TGCAGTGCTAGAGATAGCCAGTTCTTC.

The sample holds one count of this clone. The same CDR3 is also encoded by other DNA sequences in this sample. V usage is TRBV9 and J usage is TRBJ2-3, with 9 bases identical to TRBD2. This CDR3 comprises 16 residues. Trimming at V came to 2 bases and at J to 3 bases, leaving 7 bases not matched to a gene. The germline CDR1 and CDR2 sequences are SGDLS and YYNGEE. The CDR3 loop is CASSVQGGGATDTQYF. CDR3 coding DNA: TGTGCCAGCAGCGTCCAGGGCGGGGGGGCGACAGATACGCAGTATTTT.

J is TRBJ2-7 and V is TRBV7-2; a possible D gene is TRBD2 (7 bases). V was cut by 1 base and J by 2 bases, with 15 bases left in between. This CDR3 spans 16 amino acids. Germline V gene sequence: CDR1 SGHTA, CDR2 FQGNSA. CDR3 nucleotides: TGTGCCAGCAGCTTAGGGGATGTGGGGGGGCCCTACGAGCAGTACTTC. Encoded protein: CASSLGDVGGPYEQYF.

This clone showed up just once. The chain carries TRBV6-5 and TRBJ2-5; TRBD2 matches at 13 bases. Germline CDR1 MNHEY, CDR2 SVGAGI. This CDR3 is 16 amino acids long. J lost 5 bases, V lost 4 bases, and 7 bases had no gene match. In DNA form, the CDR3 reads TGTGCCAGCAGTTCAGGACTAGCGGGAGTCTATGAGACCCAGTACTTC. Protein product: CASSSGLAGVYETQYF.

The chain combines TRBV7-2 with TRBJ2-3, with D perhaps TRBD2 (7 bases). Per the germline V gene, CDR1 is SGHTA and CDR2 is FQGNSA. V shed 5 bases and J shed 5 bases, with 17 bases lying between them. The CDR3 runs 15 residues. CDR3 amino acids: CASSGPRGAEDTQYF. For the CDR3, the DNA is TGTGCCAGCAGCGGGCCCCGGGGGGCCGAAGATACGCAGTATTTT.

J is TRBJ2-3 and V is TRBV6-6; tentative D call: TRBD2 (7 bases). The CDR3 runs to 16 residues. Germline assignment: CDR1 MNHNY and CDR2 SVGAGI (reference sequence). V was trimmed by 2 bases and J by 2 bases, leaving 14 bases between them. CDR3 amino acids: CASSYGRGPNTDTQYF. The CDR3 DNA reads TGTGCCAGCAGTTACGGGCGGGGGCCCAACACAGATACGCAGTATTTT.

A few counts support this clone. The genes are TRBV6-5 and TRBJ2-1; D possibly corresponds to TRBD1 (6 bases). V was pared by 0 bases and J by 2 bases, with 11 bases between. CDR3 length: 16 amino acids. The germline gives CDR1 MNHEY, CDR2 SVGAGI. The CDR3 loop reads CASSYSGQNPYNEQFF. The CDR3 DNA is TGTGCCAGCAGTTACTCTGGACAGAATCCCTACAATGAGCAGTTCTTC.

The V call is TRBV7-3, the J call TRBJ2-3, with TRBD1 matching over 7 bases. In germline, CDR1 is SGHTA, CDR2 FQGTGA. Unmatched junction bases numbered 7, after V lost 5 bases and J lost 2 bases. The CDR3 spans 15 residues. The CDR3 spells CASSTRQGYTDTQYF. The CDR3 DNA sequence: TGTGCCAGCAGCACCCGACAGGGATACACAGATACGCAGTATTTT.

This sequence joins TRBV28 and TRBJ2-3, with 7 bases matching TRBD2. The V gene's germline CDR1 is MDHEN and CDR2 SYDVKM. CDR3 length equals 11 residues. V dropped 8 bases and J dropped 9; count of bases not matched to a gene: 5. CDR3 nucleotides: TGTGCCAGCCCGAGGGGAGGGACGCAGTATTTT. Protein sequence: CASPRGGTQYF.

The chain has TRBV29-1 and TRBJ1-2, with D unclear. Trimming removed 6 bases from V and 5 bases from J, with 16 bases in between. In germline, CDR1 is SQVTM, CDR2 ANQGSEA. The length of the CDR3 is 13 residues. The CDR3 nucleotides are TGCAGCGTCGCCGACTCCCCTGGGTATGGCTACACCTTC. Amino acids: CSVADSPGYGYTF. Supplemented by reference TRBV29-1 and TRBJ1-2, the full variable domain reads SAVISQKPSRDICQRGTSLTIQCQVDSQVTMMFWYRQQPGQSLTLIATANQGSEATYESGFVIDKFPISRPNLTFSTLTVSNMSPEDSSIYLCSVADSPGYGYTFGSGTRLTVV.

The V and J genes are TRBV4-3 and TRBJ1-2; possible D gene TRBD1, 6 bases. V lost 0 bases, J lost 8 bases, and 13 bases lay in between. Germline CDR1 LGHNA, CDR2 YSLEER. CDR3 length: 14 amino acids. In DNA, the CDR3 is TGCGCCAGCAGCCAAGATTCCAGGGACACCGGCTACACCTTC. It is translated as CASSQDSRDTGYTF.

This sequence joins TRBV11-2 and TRBJ2-7; 14 nucleotides line up with TRBD2. Unmatched junction bases numbered 6, after V lost 4 bases and J lost 1 base. The CDR3 covers 17 residues. In germline, CDR1 is SGHAT, CDR2 FQNNGV. CDR3 sequence reads: CASSWTSGGRNSYEQYF. The CDR3 nucleotides read TGTGCCAGCAGCTGGACTAGCGGGGGGCGGAATTCCTACGAGCAGTACTTC. The entire variable domain, with the rest obtained from reference TRBV11-2 and TRBJ2-7, is as follows: EAGVAQSPRYKIIEKRQSVAFWCNPISGHATLYWYQQILGQGPKLLIQFQNNGVVDDSQLPKDRFSAERLKGVDSTLKIQPAKLEDSAVYLCASSWTSGGRNSYEQYFGPGTRLTVT.

This clone has a handful of counts. The genes are TRBV28 and TRBJ2-7, with unresolved D. CDR3 length: 12 amino acids. The ends were cut back, 3 bases at V and 3 bases at J, with 6 bases in the middle. Germline V gives CDR1 MDHEN, CDR2 SYDVKM. In nucleotides, the CDR3 is TGTGCCAGCAGTTTGTTCGGCTACGAGCAGTACTTC. Residues: CASSLFGYEQYF.